The 27 T cell receptor beta chains presented below share a single source sample, sequenced in a study of OX40 agonist ivuxolimab in advanced cancers. Only in-frame clones appear in the TCRdb table, and some are missing; sequencing was by immunoSEQ multiplex PCR. The table records around 66,000 clones, around 87% of them present only once. The source material was CD4+ or CD8+ T cells sorted from blood, sampled in a trial of the OX40 agonist ivuxolimab. These receptors were collected from an adult with an advanced solid tumor such as melanoma, head and neck, liver or kidney cancer.

The CDR3 region has the DNA TGTGCCTTGGGGACAGGGGGGAGCAATGGCTACACCTTC. Protein sequence: CALGTGGSNGYTF. V and J are TRBV7-9 and TRBJ1-2, with TRBD1 identical over 11 bases. Trimming removed 11 bases from V and 6 bases from J; junction bases left unmatched: 8. Per the germline V gene, CDR1 is SEHNR and CDR2 is FQNEAQ (reference sequence). CDR3 length: 13 amino acids. The full variable domain, rest sourced from reference TRBV7-9 and TRBJ1-2, is DTGVSQNPRHKITKRGQNVTFRCDPISEHNRLYWYRQTLGQGPEFLTYFQNEAQLEKSRLLSDRFSAERPKGSFSTLEIQRTEQGDSAMYLCALGTGGSNGYTFGSGTRLTVV.

The V call is TRBV6-1, the J call TRBJ2-7; perhaps TRBD1 as D (6 bases). Germline CDR1 and CDR2: MNHNS and SASEGT. This CDR3 has 12 residues. V lost 6 bases and J 4 bases, leaving 10 bases between the germline ends. In nucleotides, the CDR3 is TGTGCCAGCAGGACGGACAGATACGAGCAGTACTTC. This gives the protein CASRTDRYEQYF.

The V call is TRBV6-1, the J call TRBJ2-2; D possibly uses TRBD1 or TRBD2 (5 bases each). The length of the CDR3 is 14 residues. Trimming pared 6 bases from V and 1 base from J, leaving 9 bases between. Germline lookup yields CDR1 MNHNS and CDR2 SASEGT. The CDR3 sequence is CASRGRMNTGELFF. CDR3 DNA sequence: TGTGCCAGCAGGGGACGGATGAACACCGGGGAGCTGTTTTTT.

The rearrangement joins TRBV6-6 to TRBJ2-7, with TRBD2 matching over 10 bases. CDR1 MNHNY and CDR2 SVGAGI come from the germline V gene (reference sequence). J was trimmed by 4 bases and V by 2 bases; bases with no gene match: 5. CDR3 length: 15 amino acids. CDR3 nucleotide sequence: TGTGCCAGCAGTTACCTAGCGGGAGAGGGATACGAGCAGTACTTC. This translates into CASSYLAGEGYEQYF.

The chain is built from TRBV5-1 and TRBJ2-1; D possibly corresponds to TRBD1 (8 bases). V was shortened by 1 base and J by 5 bases, with 16 bases between the two germline ends. The CDR3 contains 16 residues. Germline assignment: CDR1 SGHRS and CDR2 YFSETQ. The CDR3 sequence: CASSLFGQGLNNEQFF. CDR3 sequence (DNA): TGCGCCAGCAGCTTGTTCGGACAGGGACTAAACAATGAGCAGTTCTTC. Variable domain in full (rest from reference TRBV5-1 and TRBJ2-1): KAGVTQTPRYLIKTRGQQVTLSCSPISGHRSVSWYQQTPGQGLQFLFEYFSETQRNKGNFPGRFSGRQFSNSRSEMNVSTLELGDSALYLCASSLFGQGLNNEQFFGPGTRLTVL.

The CDR3 region is CASSLRGRLSNQPQHF. The CDR3 DNA sequence: TGTGCCAGCAGTTTAAGGGGCCGGCTTAGCAATCAGCCCCAGCATTTT. This rearrangement joins TRBV27 to TRBJ1-5; tentative D call: TRBD1 (5 bases). With 2 bases removed from V and 0 bases from J, the gap between germline ends came to 11 bases. CDR1 and CDR2 from the germline V gene are MNHEY and SMNVEV (reference sequence). The CDR3 extends over 16 amino acids.

In DNA, the CDR3 is TGTGCCAGCAGCACACTCCTAGGCGGACAGGGGGACGAGCAGTACTTC. Translated, it gives CASSTLLGGQGDEQYF. This chain joins TRBV5-6 and TRBJ2-7, with 10 nucleotides matching TRBD1. V trimming: 4 bases; J trimming: 5 bases; junction bases outside the gene matches: 12. CDR1 SGHDT and CDR2 YYEEEE come from the germline V gene. The CDR3 has 16 amino acids.

The rearrangement joins TRBV19 to TRBJ1-2, with D unclear. The V and J ends lost 10 bases and 6 bases respectively, with 18 bases between them. The CDR3 is made up of 13 amino acids. Germline V gene data show CDR1 as LNHDA and CDR2 as SQIVND (reference sequence). CDR3 residues: CAIPSGDLNGYTF. CDR3 sequence (DNA): TGTGCCATTCCCTCGGGAGATTTGAATGGCTACACCTTC.

The count of this clone is one. The chain recombines TRBV18 with TRBJ2-3; the match to TRBD2 covers 13 bases. Trimming at V came to 4 bases and at J to 4 bases, leaving 5 bases not matched to a gene. The CDR3 has 16 amino acids. Looked up from germline, CDR1 is KGHSH and CDR2 is LQKENI. The CDR3 protein is CASSQGTSGAADTQYF. The CDR3 bases are TGTGCCAGCTCACAAGGGACTAGCGGGGCCGCAGATACGCAGTATTTT.

V and J are TRBV6-1 and TRBJ2-1; D unclear. This CDR3 contains 15 residues. The V gene's germline CDR1 is MNHNS and CDR2 SASEGT. The ends were cut back, 6 bases at V and 4 bases at J, with 16 bases in the middle. The CDR3 sequence: CASRPLAGVYNEQFF. The CDR3 DNA is TGTGCCAGCAGACCCCTGGCAGGAGTATACAATGAGCAGTTCTTC.

J is TRBJ2-7 and V is TRBV9; a weak D match, TRBD2 (5 bases). This CDR3 is built from 14 residues. Deletions cut 9 bases from V and 6 bases from J, with 22 bases between. CDR1 and CDR2 (germline): SGDLS, YYNGEE. The CDR3 loop reads CAIHRKGSAGEQYF. CDR3 DNA: TGTGCCATCCACCGAAAGGGAAGTGCGGGCGAGCAGTACTTC.

The chain carries TRBV5-8 and TRBJ2-3, with D unclear. V gave up 4 bases and J gave up 0 bases, with 12 bases separating them. The V gene's germline CDR1 is SGHTS and CDR2 YDEGEE. The CDR3 contains 15 residues. The CDR3 spells CASSRGPPSTDTQYF. The CDR3 region has the DNA TGTGCCAGCAGCCGCGGCCCTCCAAGCACAGATACGCAGTATTTT.

The CDR3 DNA reads TGTGCCAGCAGCTTAGATGGTCCCAGCGGGAGATACAATGAGCAGTTCTTC. Translating gives CASSLDGPSGRYNEQFF. This chain joins TRBV7-9 and TRBJ2-1, with TRBD2 identical over 8 bases. V trimming: 1 base; J trimming: 4 bases; junction bases outside the gene matches: 9. Germline-derived CDR1 and CDR2 are SEHNR and FQNEAQ (reference sequence). The CDR3 runs 17 residues.

With regard to this clone: This same CDR3 is encoded by further DNA sequences in the sample. The chain links TRBV19 to TRBJ2-7; 8 nucleotides line up with TRBD1. Germline V gene lookup returns CDR1 LNHDA and CDR2 SQIVND (reference sequence). Losses at the gene ends were 6 bases for V and 4 bases for J; bases not matched to a gene: 8. The CDR3 contains 14 residues. CDR3 sequence: CASRPGQGLYEQYF. The DNA of the CDR3 is TGTGCCAGTAGGCCCGGACAGGGACTTTACGAGCAGTACTTC.

The chain couples TRBV5-4 to TRBJ2-3; D tentatively reads TRBD1 or TRBD2 (6 bases each). CDR3 length: 14 amino acids. Germline CDR1 reads SGHNT; CDR2 reads YYREEE (reference sequence). Trimming pared 0 bases from V and 5 bases from J, leaving 10 bases between. CDR3 nucleotide sequence: TGTGCCAGCAGCTTGGGGGGGGCGCAAGATACGCAGTATTTT. It encodes CASSLGGAQDTQYF.

The V call is TRBV5-1, the J call TRBJ2-1; D perhaps matches TRBD2 (6 bases). The germline CDR1 and CDR2 sequences are SGHRS and YFSETQ. The CDR3 consists of 15 residues. With 3 bases removed from V and 7 bases from J, the gap between germline ends came to 17 bases. CDR3: CASSSLVGGENEQFF. CDR3 in DNA: TGCGCCAGCAGCTCACTGGTGGGGGGAGAGAATGAGCAGTTCTTC.

The chain combines TRBV2 with TRBJ1-5; D perhaps matches TRBD1 (5 bases). Trimming removed 7 bases at V and 0 bases at J, with 13 bases between. This CDR3 region has 15 residues. Looked up from germline, CDR1 is SNHLY and CDR2 is FYNNEI. This CDR3 is CASNRDGYSNQPQHF. CDR3 coding DNA: TGTGCCAGCAATCGGGACGGATATAGCAATCAGCCCCAGCATTTT. The complete variable domain, with remaining parts taken from reference TRBV2 and TRBJ1-5, reads EPEVTQTPSHQVTQMGQEVILRCVPISNHLYFYWYRQILGQKVEFLVSFYNNEISEKSEIFDDQFSVERPDGSNFTLKIRSTKLEDSAMYFCASNRDGYSNQPQHFGDGTRLSIL.

This clone appeared a single time. Likely a read error: the CDR3 ends without its conserved phenylalanine or tryptophan. It is unclear where the CDR3 begins or ends on the DNA, so no DNA is shown, and the CDR3 is as TCRdb lists it. This sequence joins TRBV11-3 and TRBJ2-7; TRBD2, as called in the table, went unchecked against the DNA. The CDR3 length is 12 residues, termini included. The germline gives CDR1 SGHNT, CDR2 YENEEA. This CDR3 reads CASSLDPGTSGI.

A single count supports this clone. V usage is TRBV5-1 and J usage is TRBJ2-1, with 10 nucleotides matching TRBD2. The length of the CDR3 is 15 residues. Germline loops: CDR1 SGHRS, CDR2 YFSETQ. Unmatched junction bases numbered 3, after V lost 1 base and J lost 5 bases. The CDR3, as DNA: TGCGCCAGCAGCTTGCCACTAGCGGGACACAATGAGCAGTTCTTC. It translates to CASSLPLAGHNEQFF.

V gene TRBV19 combines with J gene TRBJ1-6; D perhaps matches TRBD1 (6 bases). The CDR3 extends over 14 amino acids. V gave up 9 bases and J gave up 4 bases, with 13 bases separating them. The germline gives CDR1 LNHDA, CDR2 SQIVND (reference sequence). CDR3 in DNA: TGTGCCAGCGGTTGGGGGGCATATAATTCACCCCTCCACTTT. It yields the protein CASGWGAYNSPLHF.

The rearrangement joins TRBV10-1 to TRBJ2-3, with a weak D call TRBD2 (5 bases). The germline gives CDR1 WNHNN, CDR2 SYGVQD (reference sequence). This CDR3 is 13 amino acids long. V was shortened by 8 bases and J by 0 bases, with 9 bases between the two germline ends. The DNA of the CDR3 is TGCGCCAGCGGAGGACCTAGCACAGATACGCAGTATTTT. This codes for CASGGPSTDTQYF.

This CDR3 is CASSLGLDYGYTF. The CDR3 bases are TGTGCCAGCAGCTTAGGTTTAGACTATGGCTACACCTTC. The chain employs TRBV7-8 and TRBJ1-2, with no clear D. The V end lost 1 base, the J end lost 3 bases, and 6 bases lay between the germline ends. The CDR3 has 13 residues. In germline, CDR1 is SGHVS, CDR2 FQNEAQ. Supplemented by reference TRBV7-8 and TRBJ1-2, the full variable domain reads GAGVSQSPRYKVAKRGQDVALRCDPISGHVSLFWYQQALGQGPEFLTYFQNEAQLDKSGLPSDRFFAERPEGSVSTLKIQRTQQEDSAVYLCASSLGLDYGYTFGSGTRLTVV.

The V and J genes are TRBV5-1 and TRBJ2-1; D assignment may be TRBD1 or TRBD2 (5 bases each). From germline, CDR1 is SGHRS and CDR2 YFSETQ. Trimming pared 6 bases from V and 7 bases from J, leaving 17 bases between. This CDR3 has 14 residues. The CDR3: CASNRDGVTNEQFF. The CDR3 nucleotides are TGCGCCAGCAACCGGGACGGAGTAACGAATGAGCAGTTCTTC.

The chain is built from TRBV5-5 and TRBJ2-7, with a possible D match to TRBD2 (6 bases). The germline V and J ends were trimmed by 0 bases and 1 base, with 8 bases remaining between them. This CDR3 region has 14 residues. Germline-derived CDR1 and CDR2 are SGHKS and YYEKEE (reference sequence). The CDR3 spells CASSLVGGSYEQYF. The CDR3 bases are TGTGCCAGCAGCTTGGTCGGGGGTTCCTACGAGCAGTACTTC.

This rearrangement joins TRBV5-4 to TRBJ1-6, with TRBD1 identical over 7 bases. There are 17 residues in the CDR3. CDR1 is SGHNT, CDR2 YYREEE, per germline (reference sequence). V shed 3 bases, J shed 7 bases, and the junction held 13 bases outside the gene matches. The CDR3 protein is CASSSGQTNYANSPLHF. The CDR3 DNA reads TGTGCCAGCAGCTCGGGACAGACAAATTATGCGAATTCACCCCTCCACTTT.

The chain combines TRBV9 with TRBJ2-1; a possible D gene is TRBD2 (6 bases). This CDR3 has 15 residues. Trimming pared 0 bases from V and 6 bases from J, leaving 13 bases between. The germline V gene encodes CDR1 SGDLS and CDR2 YYNGEE. In nucleotides, the CDR3 is TGTGCCAGCAGCGTAGGCGGGAATGGGTTCAATGAGCAGTTCTTC. This translates into CASSVGGNGFNEQFF.

V usage is TRBV25-1 and J usage is TRBJ2-5, with D unclear. The J call is in doubt because the DNA end fits TRBJ2-7 better. Germline V gene lookup returns CDR1 MGHDK and CDR2 SYGVNS. The CDR3 spans 15 residues. CDR3 DNA: TGTGCCAGCAGTGAAAACGGACGGGTAACCTACGAGCAGTACTTC. Translating it yields CASSENGRVTYEQYF.